This T cell receptor beta chain was profiled in a study of Ad26.COV2.S vaccination and SARS-CoV-2 variants (dated by TCRdb to the early 2020s). Study-wide context: Sequencing of the TCRbeta repertoire served to evaluate the specificity and breadth of SARS-CoV-2-reactive T cell receptors following Ad26.COV2.S vaccination. The TCR-sequenced set comprised approximately 32 samples: around 20 Ad26.COV2.S vaccine recipients, 5 placebo recipients and 8 SARS-CoV-2 convalescent individuals. The paper as a whole reports these results and caveats: Ad26.COV2.S recipients had higher spike-specific TCR breadth than placebo recipients (P = 0.0014). After vaccination, substantial breadth of spike-specific CD8+ and CD4+ T cell responses was reported. Vaccine and placebo recipients had similar non-spike TCR breadth, a finding consistent with the vaccine containing only spike. According to the authors, total T cell responses may have been underestimated by the TCR breadth and depth analyses.

Read against the paper, the sample's time point label means: individuals recovered from natural SARS-CoV-2 infection. The CDR1 and CDR2 encoded by the germline V gene are SGHVS and FQNEAQ. Counted from cysteine to phenylalanine, this CDR3 has 19 amino acids. Only the CDR3 region is kept as DNA, spanning 57 bases read in frame from base 1. A distance of 23 bases separates the germline ends of V and J, which lose 1 base and 5 bases respectively. As regards this clone: Its antigen is still unknown. Base qualities are not at hand, and no much larger clone is one base apart.

The immunoSEQ Assay was used to sequence TCRbeta CDR3 regions. After extraction, genomic DNA underwent amplification by bias-controlled multiplex PCR, followed by high-throughput sequencing. On the authors' methods: To quantify the absolute abundance of each unique TCRbeta CDR3 region, sequences were collapsed and filtered. T cell fraction was estimated by normalization of TCRbeta template counts to usable DNA, with usable DNA being measured through amplification of reference genes present in all nucleated cells. Repertoire TCRs were annotated as SARS-CoV-2-specific by exact matching of V gene, CDR3 amino acid sequence and J gene to a known reactive TCR set. The reference SARS-CoV-2 TCR set was derived from MIRA and filtered for enrichment in COVID-19-positive ImmuneCODE repertoires, a step that removed public or cross-reactive TCRs. Based on the MIRA antigens, annotated TCRs were further analysed at the level of specific ORF or position within ORF. Breadth was defined as annotated unique rearrangements over total unique productive rearrangements; depth was the summed frequency of those rearrangements. Two-sided Wilcoxon rank-sum tests were used to compare TCR breadth between groups. Sourced from immuneACCESS, this table was stored by TCRdb with only in-frame sequences that have V and J called. A share of the clones is absent; for the studies checked, an unresolved V gene accounts for under half, and the remainder has no known explanation. V and J calls and clone size are copied from that table; D and trimming were computed from the DNA. Recorded for this sample are about 350,000 clones; around 92% of them occurred a single time. 3.9% of the sample belongs to the ten largest clones.

The receptor was derived from a human donor who had recovered from COVID-19. The rearrangement joined TRBV7-8 to TRBJ2-2, with the D segment possibly TRBD1 or TRBD2, each aligning over 5 bases. This specimen was peripheral blood, taken after recovery from COVID-19. The CDR3 protein sequence reads: CASSLVVRVHGGSTGELFF. DNA sequence: TGTGCCAGCAGCTTAGTAGTCAGGGTTCACGGAGGATCTACCGGGGAGCTGTTTTTT.